A selection of T cell receptor beta chains follows, all from one sample in a study of regulatory T cells in long-lasting Graves disease. TCRdb independently ran MiXCR on the multiplex PCR reads; one entry per CDR3 protein. The sample carries hundreds of thousands of distinct CDR3 sequences, about 12% recorded once. The sample was also reused in another study, on T cells in Graves' hyperthyroidism and ophthalmopathy.

Source: peripheral blood mononuclear cells (PBMCs), taken at new diagnosis, from a patient treated with antithyroid drugs. Receptors originate from a woman aged 25 to 45 with Graves disease. The CDR3 runs from the conserved cysteine through the conserved F or W. The order of the fields is V gene, J gene, clone size, CDR3 length, D gene, CDR3 protein, CDR3 DNA. A D gene is named only where the DNA matches it firmly. Only some rows state a clone size, as once, few, many or a class for expanded clones.

v_call: TRBV15
j_call: TRBJ2-7
clone_size: many
cdr3_length: 13
d_call: .
cdr3_aa: CATSRGLALEQYF
cdr3_nt: TGTGCCACCAGCAGGGGTCTAGCGCTCGAGCAGTACTTC

v_call: TRBV28
j_call: TRBJ1-5
clone_size: many
cdr3_length: 15
d_call: TRBD1
cdr3_aa: CASRMTGASNQPQHF
cdr3_nt: TGTGCCAGCAGGATGACAGGGGCAAGCAATCAGCCCCAGCATTTT

v_call: TRBV27
j_call: TRBJ1-6
clone_size: many
cdr3_length: 15
d_call: .
cdr3_aa: CASSPGGAGRAPLHF
cdr3_nt: TGTGCCAGCAGCCCCGGTGGGGCAGGTAGAGCACCCCTCCACTTT

v_call: TRBV5-1
j_call: TRBJ1-1
clone_size: .
cdr3_length: 18
d_call: .
cdr3_aa: CASSLGRDGRYRHSEAFF
cdr3_nt: TGCGCCAGCAGCTTGGGACGCGACGGGCGATATCGGCACTCTGAAGCTTTCTTT

v_call: TRBV19
j_call: TRBJ2-4
clone_size: few
cdr3_length: 14
d_call: TRBD1
cdr3_aa: CASSRDRVKNIQYF
cdr3_nt: TGTGCCTCCTCCCGGGACAGGGTAAAAAACATTCAGTACTTC

v_call: TRBV4-2
j_call: TRBJ1-6
clone_size: many
cdr3_length: 16
d_call: TRBD1
cdr3_aa: CASSQVTGDVYSPLHF
cdr3_nt: TGTGCCAGCAGCCAAGTGACAGGGGATGTGTATTCACCCCTCCACTTT

v_call: TRBV27
j_call: TRBJ1-4
clone_size: many
cdr3_length: 14
d_call: .
cdr3_aa: CASSSGFSGEKLFF
cdr3_nt: TGTGCCAGCAGTTCGGGGTTCAGCGGTGAAAAACTGTTTTTT

v_call: TRBV28
j_call: TRBJ2-6
clone_size: many
cdr3_length: 16
d_call: .
cdr3_aa: CASTSPGTPGANVLTF
cdr3_nt: TGTGCCAGCACTTCACCCGGGACCCCAGGGGCCAACGTCCTGACTTTC

v_call: TRBV6-1
j_call: TRBJ2-1
clone_size: few
cdr3_length: 13
d_call: .
cdr3_aa: CASILRPLDEQFF
cdr3_nt: TGTGCCAGCATTCTACGGCCCCTCGATGAGCAGTTCTTC

v_call: TRBV15
j_call: TRBJ1-2
clone_size: few
cdr3_length: 16
d_call: .
cdr3_aa: CATSPRIWAGQSGYTF
cdr3_nt: TGTGCCACCAGCCCGCGGATTTGGGCAGGGCAAAGTGGCTACACCTTC

v_call: TRBV27
j_call: TRBJ1-6
clone_size: many
cdr3_length: 14
d_call: .
cdr3_aa: CASSFERRNSPLHF
cdr3_nt: TGTGCCAGCAGTTTCGAACGGAGAAATTCACCCCTCCACTTT

v_call: TRBV27
j_call: TRBJ2-3
clone_size: many
cdr3_length: 15
d_call: .
cdr3_aa: CASSFGVSSTDTQYF
cdr3_nt: TGTGCCAGCAGTTTTGGTGTATCTAGCACAGATACGCAGTATTTT

v_call: TRBV6-1
j_call: TRBJ2-1
clone_size: .
cdr3_length: 15
d_call: .
cdr3_aa: CASSDKGDGWNEQFF
cdr3_nt: TGTGCCAGCAGTGACAAAGGAGATGGCTGGAATGAGCAGTTCTTC

v_call: TRBV6-1
j_call: TRBJ1-5
clone_size: .
cdr3_length: 15
d_call: TRBD1
cdr3_aa: CASRPGQGADQPQHF
cdr3_nt: TGTGCCAGCAGGCCGGGACAGGGGGCTGATCAGCCCCAGCATTTT

v_call: TRBV6-1
j_call: TRBJ1-1
clone_size: few
cdr3_length: 13
d_call: .
cdr3_aa: CASGYRDNTEAFF
cdr3_nt: TGTGCCAGCGGGTACAGGGACAACACTGAAGCTTTCTTT

v_call: TRBV20-1
j_call: TRBJ1-3
clone_size: .
cdr3_length: 16
d_call: .
cdr3_aa: CSASSLQGFGGNTIYF
cdr3_nt: TGCAGTGCTAGTAGTTTGCAGGGGTTCGGAGGAAACACCATATATTTT

v_call: TRBV15
j_call: TRBJ2-7
clone_size: .
cdr3_length: 14
d_call: .
cdr3_aa: CATSRGAGTYEQYF
cdr3_nt: TGTGCCACCAGCAGAGGTGCGGGAACCTACGAGCAGTACTTC

v_call: TRBV10-3
j_call: TRBJ1-2
clone_size: .
cdr3_length: 14
d_call: .
cdr3_aa: CATPGPTGNGGYTF
cdr3_nt: TGTGCCACCCCTGGACCCACAGGGAATGGGGGCTACACCTTC

v_call: TRBV5-6
j_call: TRBJ2-7
clone_size: few
cdr3_length: 12
d_call: TRBD2
cdr3_aa: CASSLRSGRAGF
cdr3_nt: TGTGCCAGCAGCTTGAGGAGCGGGAGGGCCGGGTTC

v_call: TRBV2
j_call: TRBJ2-1
clone_size: many
cdr3_length: 14
d_call: .
cdr3_aa: CASSVEQPYNEQFF
cdr3_nt: TGTGCCAGCAGTGTAGAGCAGCCCTACAATGAGCAGTTCTTC

v_call: TRBV18
j_call: TRBJ2-5
clone_size: many
cdr3_length: 15
d_call: TRBD1
cdr3_aa: CASSKYEGQGETQYF
cdr3_nt: TGTGCCAGCTCTAAATACGAGGGACAGGGAGAGACCCAGTACTTC

v_call: TRBV29-1
j_call: TRBJ2-1
clone_size: many
cdr3_length: 15
d_call: TRBD2
cdr3_aa: CSTQRTSGSGNEQFF
cdr3_nt: TGCAGCACCCAACGGACTAGCGGGAGTGGTAATGAGCAGTTCTTC

v_call: TRBV2
j_call: TRBJ2-1
clone_size: many
cdr3_length: 13
d_call: .
cdr3_aa: CASRNPYMGEQFF
cdr3_nt: TGTGCCAGCAGGAACCCCTATATGGGGGAGCAGTTCTTC

v_call: TRBV19
j_call: TRBJ2-7
clone_size: .
cdr3_length: 12
d_call: TRBD1
cdr3_aa: CASSGTGFEQYF
cdr3_nt: TGTGCCAGTAGCGGGACAGGGTTCGAGCAGTACTTC

v_call: TRBV15
j_call: TRBJ1-1
clone_size: .
cdr3_length: 13
d_call: .
cdr3_aa: CATSNEMGTEAFF
cdr3_nt: TGTGCCACCAGCAATGAAATGGGGACTGAAGCTTTCTTT

v_call: TRBV7-8
j_call: TRBJ2-5
clone_size: many
cdr3_length: 15
d_call: .
cdr3_aa: CASRDNSAHQETQYF
cdr3_nt: TGTGCCAGCCGAGACAATAGCGCGCACCAAGAGACCCAGTACTTC

v_call: TRBV20-1
j_call: TRBJ2-3
clone_size: many
cdr3_length: 13
d_call: TRBD1
cdr3_aa: CSAHGQASNTQYF
cdr3_nt: TGCAGTGCCCACGGACAGGCCTCGAATACGCAGTATTTT

v_call: TRBV19
j_call: TRBJ2-1
clone_size: few
cdr3_length: 14
d_call: TRBD2
cdr3_aa: CASRASGRWDEQFF
cdr3_nt: TGTGCCAGTAGGGCTAGCGGGAGATGGGATGAGCAGTTCTTC